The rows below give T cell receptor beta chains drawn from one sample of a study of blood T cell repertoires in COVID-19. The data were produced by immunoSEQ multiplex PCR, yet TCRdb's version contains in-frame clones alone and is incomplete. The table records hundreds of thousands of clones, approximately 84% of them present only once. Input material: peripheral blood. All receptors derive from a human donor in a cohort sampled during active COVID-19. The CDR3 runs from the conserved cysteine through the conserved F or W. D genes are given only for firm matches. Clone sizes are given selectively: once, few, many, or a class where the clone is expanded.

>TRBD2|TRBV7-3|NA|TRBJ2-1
CASSLSPGTSGRAHEQFF
TGTGCCAGCAGCTTAAGTCCCGGGACTAGCGGGAGGGCACATGAGCAGTTCTTC
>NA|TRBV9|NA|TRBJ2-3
CASSAMPRDTQYF
TGTGCCAGCAGCGCCATGCCCCGGGATACGCAGTATTTT
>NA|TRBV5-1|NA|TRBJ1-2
CASSEQGRYGYTF
TGCGCCAGCAGCGAACAGGGTCGGTATGGCTACACCTTC
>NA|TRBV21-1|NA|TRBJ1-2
CASSKSVVASGGYTF
TGTGCCAGCAGCAAATCCGTGGTGGCAAGCGGAGGCTACACCTTC
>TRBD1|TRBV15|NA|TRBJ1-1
CATLRGGRTEAFF
TGTGCCACCCTCAGAGGGGGCCGCACTGAAGCTTTCTTT
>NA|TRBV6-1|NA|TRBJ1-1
CASSDRGNTEAFF
TGTGCCAGCAGTGACAGGGGGAACACTGAAGCTTTCTTT
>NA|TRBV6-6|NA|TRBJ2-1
CASSYSRVYNEQFF
TGTGCCAGCAGTTACAGCAGGGTTTACAATGAGCAGTTCTTC
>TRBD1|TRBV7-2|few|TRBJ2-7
CASSADREQQYF
TGTGCCAGCAGCGCCGACAGGGAGCAGCAGTACTTC
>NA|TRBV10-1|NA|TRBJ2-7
CASSEYPGTLSYEQYF
TGCGCCAGCAGTGAGTACCCGGGAACACTCTCCTACGAGCAGTACTTC
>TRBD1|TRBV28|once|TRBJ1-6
CASRVGQGNSPLHF
TGTGCCAGCAGGGTCGGACAGGGGAATTCACCCCTCCACTTT
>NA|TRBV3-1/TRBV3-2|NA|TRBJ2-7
CASSQDIGTQSYEQYF
TGTGCCAGCAGCCAAGATATAGGGACACAATCCTACGAGCAGTACTTC
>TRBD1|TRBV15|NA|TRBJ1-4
CATSRDLEGGGEKLFF
TGTGCCACCAGCAGAGATCTGGAAGGGGGCGGTGAAAAACTGTTTTTT
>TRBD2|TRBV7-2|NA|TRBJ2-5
CASSPPKIAGGETQYF
TGTGCCAGCAGCCCCCCTAAGATAGCGGGAGGGGAGACCCAGTACTTC
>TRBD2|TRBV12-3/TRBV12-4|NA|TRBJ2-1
CASIRRGDEQFF
TGTGCCAGCATCAGGCGGGGGGATGAGCAGTTCTTC
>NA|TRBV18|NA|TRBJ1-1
CASSPRQQSNTEAFF
TGTGCCAGCTCACCACGACAACAATCGAACACTGAAGCTTTCTTT
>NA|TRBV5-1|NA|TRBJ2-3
CASSLTSGTDTQYF
TGCGCCAGCAGCTTAACAAGCGGCACAGATACGCAGTATTTT
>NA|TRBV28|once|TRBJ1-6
CASSLSGVANSPLHF
TGTGCCAGCAGTTTGTCGGGAGTAGCGAATTCACCCCTCCACTTT
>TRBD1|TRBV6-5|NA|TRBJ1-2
CASSYDWQGAGGYTF
TGTGCCAGCAGTTACGATTGGCAGGGGGCAGGGGGCTACACCTTC
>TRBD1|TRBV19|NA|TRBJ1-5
CATRDRGPEQPQHF
TGTGCCACCCGAGACAGGGGACCGGAACAGCCCCAGCATTTT
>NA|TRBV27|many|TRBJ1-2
CASSLIGGLGGGYTF
TGTGCCAGCAGTTTAATCGGCGGACTCGGCGGTGGCTACACCTTC
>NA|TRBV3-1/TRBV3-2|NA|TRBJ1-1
CASSGPRVTEAFF
TGTGCCAGCAGCGGTCCGCGGGTCACTGAAGCTTTCTTT
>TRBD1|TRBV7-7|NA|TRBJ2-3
CASSPGTGSTDTQYF
TGTGCTAGCAGCCCAGGGACAGGAAGCACAGATACGCAGTATTTT